This entry is about one T cell receptor (beta chain). Its antigen is unknown. This sample was included in a study of cytomegalovirus exposure and HLA in healthy donors. General study results and limits: What a later analysis showed was that several of the most significant clusters appeared linked to common viral pathogens. Data from an earlier analysis indicated that most TCR beta V segments were productive either about 90% or about 30% of the time.

Researchers ran the PCR with 60 Vbeta and 13 Jbeta primers. Some clones are missing from TCRdb's copy, which holds only in-frame ones; the method was immunoSEQ multiplex PCR. The data contain around 190,000 clones, roughly 80% of them singletons. The sequence derives from a woman between 25 and 40 years old in good health and CMV-seronegative. Material: PBMCs.

The CDR3 nucleotides are TGTGCCAGCAGTGAAGCAGCGGGGGACGCGAGGTATGGCTACACCTTC. Its protein product is CASSEAAGDARYGYTF. J is TRBJ1-2 and V is TRBV6-1; a possible D gene is TRBD1 (5 bases). Germline-derived CDR1 and CDR2 are MNHNS and SASEGT. The CDR3 runs to 16 residues. The V end lost 0 bases, the J end lost 5 bases, and 16 bases lay between the germline ends.